This TCR beta chain was recorded in a study of a mutant IDH1 vaccine in newly diagnosed glioma. At the level of the study: Treated patients had a mean age of around 39 years and a sex split that was approximately 62% male and about 40% female. Most had both radiotherapy and temozolomide beforehand; others had only one.

Profiling relied on immunoSEQ multiplex PCR, and the TCRdb table lists in-frame clones only, not all of them. The table shows tens of thousands of clones, with 70% to 85% occurring only once. Time point described: week 47, end of study. In the vaccine, a single dose held 300 ug of the mutant IDH1 20-mer peptide, along with topical imiquimod. The trim removed 4 bases at V and 5 bases at J, leaving 17 bases unmatched. The CDR3 is 19 amino acids. Germline CDR1 is SGHRS and CDR2 is YFSETQ. In its sample, this clone was seen a few times. What it binds is unknown. The clonotype was recovered from a woman between 40 and 55 years old with glioma. Some clones in this sample may be carry-over from other donors' samples. Sequences were derived from PBMCs, sampled from a glioma patient whose treatment included an IDH1 peptide vaccine. The V gene is TRBV5-1, the J gene TRBJ2-2, with 10 bases aligning to TRBD1. CDR3 DNA: TGCGCCAGCAGCCCGGGTTTTACGAGACAGGGGGCACGAACCGGGGAGCTGTTTTTT. This translates into CASSPGFTRQGARTGELFF. The whole variable domain, filled in from reference TRBV5-1 and TRBJ2-2, reads KAGVTQTPRYLIKTRGQQVTLSCSPISGHRSVSWYQQTPGQGLQFLFEYFSETQRNKGNFPGRFSGRQFSNSRSEMNVSTLELGDSALYLCASSPGFTRQGARTGELFFGEGSRLTVL.